These T cell receptor beta chains were read from a single sample in a study of T-cell memory formation after mild COVID-19. MiXCR was run by TCRdb on the 5' RACE reads, yielding one entry per CDR3 protein. The repertoire includes about 430,000 distinct CDR3 sequences, roughly 18% of them detected once, and 20% to 25% sits in the top ten. The sequenced sample consisted of PBMCs or a T cell subset sorted from them (not recorded which). These receptors came from a man younger than 35 who had mild COVID-19 (a few samples of this study predate the infection). Cell type and time point are not known. CDR3s include the opening cysteine and the closing phenylalanine or tryptophan. Each record gives: J gene, clone size, D gene, V gene, CDR3 DNA, CDR3 protein. D genes are given only for firm matches. The size of a clone is reported for some rows only, either as once, few or many, or as a class for expanded clones.

j_gene: TRBJ2-2; abundance: .; d_gene: .; v_gene: TRBV6-5; CDR3nt: TGTGCCAGCAGTTACTCGACATGGGGTGGTACCGGGGAGCTGTTTTTT; CDR3aa: CASSYSTWGGTGELFF
j_gene: TRBJ2-7; abundance: .; d_gene: .; v_gene: TRBV11-2; CDR3nt: TGTGCCAGCAGCTACCAGTTGACCTACGAGCAGTACTTC; CDR3aa: CASSYQLTYEQYF
j_gene: TRBJ2-7; abundance: once; d_gene: TRBD1; v_gene: TRBV5-1; CDR3nt: TGCGCCAGCAGCTGGGACAGGGGTGGAGGCTGGCCTTACGAGCAGTACTTC; CDR3aa: CASSWDRGGGWPYEQYF
j_gene: TRBJ1-6; abundance: .; d_gene: .; v_gene: TRBV12-3/TRBV12-4; CDR3nt: TGTGCCAGCAGTCTATCCCTGGGATTCTCCTATAATTCACCCCTCCACTTT; CDR3aa: CASSLSLGFSYNSPLHF
j_gene: TRBJ2-5; abundance: few; d_gene: .; v_gene: TRBV15; CDR3nt: TGTGCCACCAGCAGAGGTTCGAAACAAGAGACCCAGTACTTC; CDR3aa: CATSRGSKQETQYF
j_gene: TRBJ1-1; abundance: .; d_gene: .; v_gene: TRBV5-1; CDR3nt: TGCGCCAGCCGGTGGGAGGGAACAGAAGCTTTCTTT; CDR3aa: CASRWEGTEAFF
j_gene: TRBJ1-1; abundance: .; d_gene: .; v_gene: TRBV12-3/TRBV12-4; CDR3nt: TGTGCCAGCAGACTTTCCGTCTCCAATCCGAGGAAAGCTTTCTTT; CDR3aa: CASRLSVSNPRKAFF
j_gene: TRBJ2-3; abundance: many; d_gene: .; v_gene: TRBV6-5; CDR3nt: TGTGCCAGCAGGGGTAGCACAGATACGCAGTATTTT; CDR3aa: CASRGSTDTQYF
j_gene: TRBJ2-1; abundance: few; d_gene: .; v_gene: TRBV5-1; CDR3nt: TGCGCCAGCAGGAATGAAATGGGTTCTGAGCAGTTCTTC; CDR3aa: CASRNEMGSEQFF
j_gene: TRBJ2-2; abundance: few; d_gene: .; v_gene: TRBV24-1; CDR3nt: TGTGCCACCGCCGCCAGGAACACCGGGGAGCTGTTTTTT; CDR3aa: CATAARNTGELFF
j_gene: TRBJ2-2; abundance: .; d_gene: .; v_gene: TRBV7-3; CDR3nt: TGTGCCAGCAGCTTAGGACTCCCGGACACCGGGGAGCTGATTTTT; CDR3aa: CASSLGLPDTGELIF
j_gene: TRBJ2-3; abundance: .; d_gene: TRBD2; v_gene: TRBV9; CDR3nt: TGTGCCAGCAGCGTAGATGTCGGGGGGGTGCGCACAGATACGCAGTATTTT; CDR3aa: CASSVDVGGVRTDTQYF
j_gene: TRBJ2-4; abundance: .; d_gene: .; v_gene: TRBV12-3/TRBV12-4; CDR3nt: TGTGCCAGCAGTCCCTATGTAGCCAAAAACATTCAGTACTTC; CDR3aa: CASSPYVAKNIQYF
j_gene: TRBJ1-1; abundance: .; d_gene: .; v_gene: TRBV5-5; CDR3nt: TGTGCCAGCAGCTTGCGGCCCTTAGTGAACACTGAAGCTTTCTTT; CDR3aa: CASSLRPLVNTEAFF
j_gene: TRBJ2-7; abundance: .; d_gene: .; v_gene: TRBV4-1; CDR3nt: TGCGCCAGCAGCCCTCTAGGGTACAGGGCGGCTTCCGAGCAGTACTTC; CDR3aa: CASSPLGYRAASEQYF
j_gene: TRBJ2-1; abundance: .; d_gene: .; v_gene: TRBV12-3/TRBV12-4; CDR3nt: TGTGCCAGCAGTTTTAGGGGGTTAGGTAATGAGCAGTTCTTC; CDR3aa: CASSFRGLGNEQFF
j_gene: TRBJ1-2; abundance: .; d_gene: .; v_gene: TRBV18; CDR3nt: TGTGCCAGCTCACCAACAGACCCTAACTATGGCTACACCTTC; CDR3aa: CASSPTDPNYGYTF
j_gene: TRBJ2-1; abundance: .; d_gene: TRBD2; v_gene: TRBV6-2/TRBV6-3; CDR3nt: TGTGCCAGCAGTTACTCGTTAGCGGGGGGGCCGGATGAGCAGTTCTTC; CDR3aa: CASSYSLAGGPDEQFF
j_gene: TRBJ2-5; abundance: .; d_gene: TRBD2; v_gene: TRBV7-9; CDR3nt: TGTGCCAGCAGTTCTAGAGGGGGACTAGCGGGACAAGAGACCCAGTACTTC; CDR3aa: CASSSRGGLAGQETQYF
j_gene: TRBJ1-5; abundance: .; d_gene: TRBD1; v_gene: TRBV6-5; CDR3nt: TGTGCCAGCAGCTTAGTACAGGGGCTACGGCAGCCCCAGCATTTT; CDR3aa: CASSLVQGLRQPQHF
j_gene: TRBJ1-4; abundance: few; d_gene: .; v_gene: TRBV7-8; CDR3nt: TGTGCCAGCAGCTTAGCTGGGGGCACCACACCCCTTAATGAAAAACTGTTTTTT; CDR3aa: CASSLAGGTTPLNEKLFF
j_gene: TRBJ2-1; abundance: .; d_gene: .; v_gene: TRBV18; CDR3nt: TGTGCCAGCTCACCACCGTTAGGGGTATCCTACAATGAGCAGTTCTTC; CDR3aa: CASSPPLGVSYNEQFF
j_gene: TRBJ1-4; abundance: .; d_gene: .; v_gene: TRBV25-1; CDR3nt: TGTGCCAGCAGGTATACAAATGAAAAACTGTTTTTT; CDR3aa: CASRYTNEKLFF
j_gene: TRBJ2-3; abundance: .; d_gene: .; v_gene: TRBV20-1; CDR3nt: TGCAGTGCTAGAGAGGAAAGCAGGCCAGATACGCAGTATTTT; CDR3aa: CSAREESRPDTQYF
j_gene: TRBJ2-7; abundance: .; d_gene: TRBD1; v_gene: TRBV12-3/TRBV12-4; CDR3nt: TGTGCCAGCAGTTTCGGACAGGGTACTTACGAGCAGTACTTC; CDR3aa: CASSFGQGTYEQYF
j_gene: TRBJ2-3; abundance: many; d_gene: TRBD2; v_gene: TRBV4-1; CDR3nt: TGCGCCAGCAGCCAAGAGATCACTAGCGGGGGAGGAGATACGCAGTATTTT; CDR3aa: CASSQEITSGGGDTQYF
j_gene: TRBJ2-1; abundance: .; d_gene: TRBD2; v_gene: TRBV5-1; CDR3nt: TGCGCCAGCAGAACCACAGCGGGGGTGTCCTACAATGAGCAGTTCTTC; CDR3aa: CASRTTAGVSYNEQFF
j_gene: TRBJ2-6; abundance: .; d_gene: .; v_gene: TRBV25-1; CDR3nt: TGTGCCAGCAGTGTGACCCACGGCAGCTCTGGGGCCAACGTCCTGACTTTC; CDR3aa: CASSVTHGSSGANVLTF
j_gene: TRBJ1-1; abundance: few; d_gene: TRBD1; v_gene: TRBV29-1; CDR3nt: TGCAGCGTGCACAGGGGGGAGTTGAACACTGAAGCTTTCTTT; CDR3aa: CSVHRGELNTEAFF
j_gene: TRBJ1-3; abundance: few; d_gene: .; v_gene: TRBV12-3/TRBV12-4; CDR3nt: TGTGCCAGCAGTTTCTTGGTTTCTGGAAACACCATATATTTT; CDR3aa: CASSFLVSGNTIYF
j_gene: TRBJ1-5; abundance: few; d_gene: .; v_gene: TRBV5-1; CDR3nt: TGCGCCAGCAGCTTGGACGGGATCAGTCAGCCCCAGCATTTT; CDR3aa: CASSLDGISQPQHF
j_gene: TRBJ1-2; abundance: .; d_gene: TRBD1; v_gene: TRBV4-2; CDR3nt: TGTGCCAGCAGCCAAGAGACAGGGCGAAACTATGGCTACACCTTC; CDR3aa: CASSQETGRNYGYTF
j_gene: TRBJ1-2; abundance: few; d_gene: TRBD1; v_gene: TRBV20-1; CDR3nt: TGCAGTGCTCCCCGGGACAGGGATAGGGGTGGCTACACCTTC; CDR3aa: CSAPRDRDRGGYTF
j_gene: TRBJ2-3; abundance: .; d_gene: .; v_gene: TRBV6-2/TRBV6-3; CDR3nt: TGTGCCAGCAGTCCTAGGGCTTCGGCAGATACGCAGTATTTT; CDR3aa: CASSPRASADTQYF
j_gene: TRBJ1-5; abundance: many; d_gene: .; v_gene: TRBV7-9; CDR3nt: TGTGCCAGCAGTGAACAGGGAGGTCAGCCCCAGCATTTT; CDR3aa: CASSEQGGQPQHF
j_gene: TRBJ2-2; abundance: few; d_gene: .; v_gene: TRBV7-2; CDR3nt: TGTGCCAGCAGCTTATCCAGGGCGTCTGCCGGGGAGCTGTTTTTT; CDR3aa: CASSLSRASAGELFF
j_gene: TRBJ2-5; abundance: few; d_gene: TRBD2; v_gene: TRBV4-1; CDR3nt: TGCGCCAGCGCTCCTATGACTAGCGGTTTCGAGACCCAGTACTTC; CDR3aa: CASAPMTSGFETQYF
j_gene: TRBJ2-7; abundance: .; d_gene: .; v_gene: TRBV18; CDR3nt: TGTGCCAGCTCACCAGCGGGATCCTACGAGCAGTACTTC; CDR3aa: CASSPAGSYEQYF
j_gene: TRBJ2-5; abundance: few; d_gene: TRBD1; v_gene: TRBV20-1; CDR3nt: TGCAGTTCGATCCGGACAGGGACAGAAGAGACCCAGTACTTC; CDR3aa: CSSIRTGTEETQYF
j_gene: TRBJ2-5; abundance: .; d_gene: .; v_gene: TRBV29-1; CDR3nt: TGCAGCGTGGGAGACCAGGCCTCAGAGACCCAGTACTTC; CDR3aa: CSVGDQASETQYF
j_gene: TRBJ2-1; abundance: once; d_gene: .; v_gene: TRBV12-2; CDR3nt: TGTGCAAGTCGCTCCCGGACTGGCGGCGATGAGCAGTTCTTC; CDR3aa: CASRSRTGGDEQFF
j_gene: TRBJ1-5; abundance: once; d_gene: .; v_gene: TRBV10-1; CDR3nt: TGCGCCAGCAGTGAGAACGGGAGGCCCCAGCATTTT; CDR3aa: CASSENGRPQHF
j_gene: TRBJ1-6; abundance: .; d_gene: TRBD1; v_gene: TRBV9; CDR3nt: TGTGCCAGCAGCGGGTTTGGCACAGGGGATAATTCACCCCTCCACTTT; CDR3aa: CASSGFGTGDNSPLHF
j_gene: TRBJ1-1; abundance: .; d_gene: .; v_gene: TRBV7-2; CDR3nt: TGTGCCAGCAGCTCCAGCGGATCCATCGACACTGAAGCTTTCTTT; CDR3aa: CASSSSGSIDTEAFF
j_gene: TRBJ1-4; abundance: .; d_gene: .; v_gene: TRBV29-1; CDR3nt: TGCAGCGTTGAAATTTCGGGGAGTAATGAAAAACTGTTTTTT; CDR3aa: CSVEISGSNEKLFF
j_gene: TRBJ2-5; abundance: many; d_gene: .; v_gene: TRBV18; CDR3nt: TGTGCCAGCAGTCCGACACAAGAGACCCAGTACTTC; CDR3aa: CASSPTQETQYF
j_gene: TRBJ2-3; abundance: few; d_gene: TRBD1; v_gene: TRBV12-3/TRBV12-4; CDR3nt: TGTGCCAGCGGACAGGGTTCAGATACGCAGTATTTT; CDR3aa: CASGQGSDTQYF
j_gene: TRBJ2-5; abundance: few; d_gene: .; v_gene: TRBV28; CDR3nt: TGTGCCAGCAGTCCGCCCCCGGGGCTAAAAGAGACCCAGTACTTC; CDR3aa: CASSPPPGLKETQYF
j_gene: TRBJ1-6; abundance: .; d_gene: .; v_gene: TRBV20-1; CDR3nt: TGCAGTGGCCCCATTTCACCCCTCCACTTT; CDR3aa: CSGPISPLHF